A selection of T cell receptor beta chains follows, all from one sample in a study of cytomegalovirus exposure and HLA in healthy donors. TCRdb's copy holds only in-frame clones and misses some; the assay was immunoSEQ multiplex PCR. This sample carries 150,000 to 200,000 clones, approximately 80% of them seen once, and the ten largest clones take under 0.85%. The sequenced sample consisted of PBMCs. These receptors all stem from a boy aged 5 to 17 in good health and CMV-seronegative. Both conserved end residues are part of each CDR3. A D gene is named only where the DNA matches it firmly. Rows may omit the clone size; those that give it use once, few, many or a size class.

j_call,d_call,v_call,clone_size,cdr3_nt,cdr3_aa
TRBJ2-1,NA,TRBV6-1,NA,TGTGCCAGCAGTGAAGGCGGTATACTCTACAATGAGCAGTTCTTC,CASSEGGILYNEQFF
TRBJ1-3,NA,TRBV7-6,NA,TGTGCCAGCAGCTTAGGTCCAGGGTCTGGAAACACCATATATTTT,CASSLGPGSGNTIYF
TRBJ2-2,NA,TRBV19,NA,TGTGCCAGTAGTATTAGGGCAGGGGCTAGCACCGGGGAGCTGTTTTTT,CASSIRAGASTGELFF
TRBJ2-1,NA,TRBV19,NA,TGTGCCAGTACCACCGAGAGGGGGGGCGTAAATGAGCAGTTCTTC,CASTTERGGVNEQFF
TRBJ1-1,NA,TRBV10-3,NA,TGTGCCATCAGTGAGTCATCGGGAGGGAACACTGAAGCTTTCTTT,CAISESSGGNTEAFF
TRBJ2-7,TRBD1,TRBV5-1,NA,TGCGCCAGCAGCTTGGCATCAGGGGGTACCTCCTACGAGCAGTACTTC,CASSLASGGTSYEQYF
TRBJ2-7,TRBD2,TRBV5-4,NA,TGTGCCAGCAGCTTCGATCAGCGGGAGGGCCGTTACGAGCAGTACTTC,CASSFDQREGRYEQYF
TRBJ1-1,NA,TRBV9,few,TGTGCCAGCAGCGCGGACACATCTGTCCGCACTGAAGCTTTCTTT,CASSADTSVRTEAFF
TRBJ2-2,NA,TRBV5-1,NA,TGCGCCAGCAGGGAGCGTTACTCGAACACCGGGGAGCTGTTTTTT,CASRERYSNTGELFF
TRBJ1-2,NA,TRBV2,NA,TGTGCCAGCAGGGACAGCGCGTATGGCTACACCTTC,CASRDSAYGYTF
TRBJ2-6,TRBD1,TRBV5-8,NA,TGTGCCAGCAGCTCCGGGACAGGGGTAGCTGGGGCCAACGTCCTGACTTTC,CASSSGTGVAGANVLTF
TRBJ1-4,TRBD1,TRBV7-9,NA,TGTGCCAGCAGTCCCGGACAGGGGGCAGAAAAACTGTTTTTT,CASSPGQGAEKLFF
TRBJ2-7,NA,TRBV5-1,few,TGCGCCAGCAGCTTGGGAGCCTACGAGCAGTACTTC,CASSLGAYEQYF
TRBJ1-2,TRBD1,TRBV12-5,NA,TGTGCTAGTGGCGACACAGGGGGCATCAATGGCTACACCTTC,CASGDTGGINGYTF
TRBJ2-5,TRBD1,TRBV7-2,NA,TGTGCCAGCAGCCGCGGGGACAGGGTAGAGACCCAGTACTTC,CASSRGDRVETQYF
TRBJ2-5,NA,TRBV5-4,NA,TGTGCCAGCAGCTTGGGGGCAGCGGGAGAGACCCAGTACTTC,CASSLGAAGETQYF
TRBJ2-3,TRBD2,TRBV7-2,NA,TGTGCCAGCAGCCGTAGCGGGAGTATCGCAGATACGCAGTATTTT,CASSRSGSIADTQYF